The 29 T cell receptor beta chains below all came from one sample that was sequenced in a study of OX40 agonist ivuxolimab in advanced cancers. Libraries were built with the immunoSEQ multiplex PCR assay. Not all clones reach the TCRdb copy of this immuneACCESS table, which keeps in-frame sequences only. Checked studies attribute under half of the gap to unresolved V genes and leave the rest unexplained. The sample table contains about 58,000 clones; only one count was recorded for approximately 83% of them. About 1.5% of the sample rests with the top ten. The sequenced sample was CD4+ or CD8+ T cells sorted from blood, obtained in a trial of the OX40 agonist ivuxolimab. All receptors come from an adult with an advanced solid tumor such as melanoma, head and neck, liver or kidney cancer.

The V call is TRBV6-5, the J call TRBJ1-1; D unclear. V lost 4 bases and J lost 2, with 8 bases in between. Germline CDR1 reads MNHEY; CDR2 reads SVGAGI. The CDR3 spans 13 residues. The CDR3 DNA reads as TGTGCCAGCAGTTTACAGAGTAACACTGAAGCTTTCTTT. It specifies CASSLQSNTEAFF.

The V and J genes are TRBV7-3 and TRBJ2-3; 8 nucleotides agree with TRBD2. V shed 1 base and J 1 base; nucleotides not matched to a gene: 7. CDR3 length: 17 amino acids. The V gene's germline CDR1 is SGHTA and CDR2 FQGTGA. CDR3 sequence reads: CASSLIGGAAGTDTQYF. For the CDR3, the DNA is TGTGCCAGCAGCTTAATCGGGGGGGCCGCCGGCACAGATACGCAGTATTTT.

This clone was seen just once. The V call is TRBV5-4, the J call TRBJ1-1; tentatively, D is TRBD1 (6 bases). The CDR3 contains 15 residues. Per germline, CDR1 SGHNT and CDR2 YYREEE (reference sequence). The germline V and J ends were trimmed by 0 bases and 1 base, with 10 bases remaining between them. CDR3 in amino acids: CASSLGTERNTEAFF. In DNA form, the CDR3 reads TGTGCCAGCAGCTTGGGGACAGAGCGGAACACTGAAGCTTTCTTT.

This rearrangement joins TRBV5-1 to TRBJ2-7; 10 bases match TRBD1. Germline V gene lookup returns CDR1 SGHRS and CDR2 YFSETQ. The CDR3 is 15 residues long. The junction had 7 bases not matched to a gene; V was cut back by 4 bases and J by 3 bases. The CDR3, as DNA: TGCGCCAGCAGCGTGGGACAGGGGAGGATCTACGAGCAGTACTTC. Translating gives CASSVGQGRIYEQYF.

The V call is TRBV11-3, the J call TRBJ2-2; maybe TRBD1 (6 bases). The CDR3 is 14 residues long. From germline, CDR1 is SGHNT and CDR2 YENEEA. V was trimmed by 5 bases and J by 3 bases, leaving 10 bases between them. Written as DNA, the CDR3 is TGTGCCAGCAGCGCACAGGGATACACCGGGGAGCTGTTTTTT. It translates to CASSAQGYTGELFF.

A note on this clone: One end of the junction is discordant with germline, which a read error may explain. The chain joins TRBV27 to TRBJ2-7; 7 bases match TRBD1. CDR3 length equals 11 residues. Germline CDR1 is MNHEY and CDR2 is SMNVEV (reference sequence). The chain's CDR3 is CASSLRGQINF. CDR3 nucleotides: TGTGCCAGCAGCTTGAGGGGACAGATCAACTTC.

The chain employs TRBV9 and TRBJ1-4, with D perhaps TRBD1 (5 bases). Germline values: CDR1 SGDLS, CDR2 YYNGEE. The CDR3 is 16 amino acids. Trimming took 3 bases from V and 2 from J, leaving 14 bases between them. Here the CDR3 DNA reads TGTGCCAGCAGCGCGGGGGTAGCACCGACTAATGAAAAACTGTTTTTT. Residues: CASSAGVAPTNEKLFF.

This rearrangement joins TRBV19 to TRBJ1-5, with a weak D call TRBD1 (5 bases). Germline CDR1 and CDR2: LNHDA and SQIVND (reference sequence). The V end was cut by 3 bases, the J end by 5 bases, with 8 bases between. The CDR3 totals 13 residues. The CDR3: CASSMGRDQPQHF. CDR3 bases: TGTGCCAGTAGTATGGGCAGGGATCAGCCCCAGCATTTT. Supplemented by reference TRBV19 and TRBJ1-5, the full variable domain reads DGGITQSPKYLFRKEGQNVTLSCEQNLNHDAMYWYRQDPGQGLRLIYYSQIVNDFQKGDIAEGYSVSREKKESFPLTVTSAQKNPTAFYLCASSMGRDQPQHFGDGTRLSIL.

The J gene is TRBJ2-1, the V gene TRBV4-3; TRBD1 matches 8 bases. V shed 0 bases and J 5 bases; nucleotides not matched to a gene: 6. The CDR3 runs 16 residues. Germline loops: CDR1 LGHNA, CDR2 YSLEER. The CDR3 loop reads CASSQDRTRGHNEQFF. The CDR3 DNA sequence: TGCGCCAGCAGCCAAGATCGAACCAGGGGGCACAATGAGCAGTTCTTC.

The J gene is TRBJ2-7, the V gene TRBV7-3; 11 bases match TRBD1. CDR1 is SGHTA and CDR2 is FQGTGA in the germline V gene. The CDR3 length is 16 residues. The J segment lost 5 bases and the V segment lost 5 bases, leaving 11 bases of the junction unmatched. The CDR3, as DNA: TGTGCCAGCAGCCCCGATGGCCGGGACAGGGGGGACGAGCAGTACTTC. Translation gives CASSPDGRDRGDEQYF.

The V call is TRBV27, the J call TRBJ2-2; TRBD2 agrees at 11 bases. The CDR3 contains 15 residues. Germline V gene sequence: CDR1 MNHEY, CDR2 SMNVEV (reference sequence). V lost 4 bases and J lost 4; bases outside the gene matches: 2. CDR3 loop: CASSSSGGFTGELFF. The DNA for the CDR3 is TGTGCCAGCAGTTCTAGCGGGGGGTTCACCGGGGAGCTGTTTTTT.

The chain is built from TRBV5-4 and TRBJ1-6; maybe TRBD1 (5 bases). The CDR3 sequence is 19 residues long. V was cut by 4 bases and J by 0 bases, with 20 bases left in between. Germline CDR1 reads SGHNT; CDR2 reads YYREEE (reference sequence). The CDR3, as DNA: TGTGCCAGCAGCCCGGGACGGAAATGGGGTAGCTCCTATAATTCACCCCTCCACTTT. It is translated as CASSPGRKWGSSYNSPLHF.

The gene calls are TRBV7-9 and TRBJ1-2; tentative D call: TRBD1 (5 bases). Germline CDR1 is SEHNR and CDR2 is FQNEAQ (reference sequence). The ends were cut back, 6 bases at V and 7 bases at J, with 18 bases in the middle. The CDR3 is 14 amino acids. CDR3 amino acids: CASSGATAGSGYTF. The CDR3 DNA reads as TGTGCCAGCAGTGGGGCGACAGCGGGTTCTGGCTACACCTTC.

CDR3: CASVIAGTGVFEQYF. For the CDR3, the DNA is TGTGCCAGTGTCATCGCCGGGACAGGGGTTTTTGAGCAGTACTTC. The gene calls are TRBV6-7 and TRBJ2-7, with 10 bases matching TRBD1. TRBV6-7 is an ORF, with its function uncertain. Unmatched junction bases numbered 15, after V lost 9 bases and J lost 7 bases. The CDR3 length is 15 residues.

V and J are TRBV5-1 and TRBJ2-1, with a weak D call TRBD2 (6 bases). Germline values: CDR1 SGHRS, CDR2 YFSETQ. The V gene lost 4 bases and the J gene lost 0 bases, with 11 bases spanning the gap. The CDR3 runs to 15 residues. In DNA, the CDR3 is TGCGCCAGCAGCGCGACTAGAAGCTCCTACAATGAGCAGTTCTTC. It encodes CASSATRSSYNEQFF. The complete variable domain, with remaining parts taken from reference TRBV5-1 and TRBJ2-1, reads KAGVTQTPRYLIKTRGQQVTLSCSPISGHRSVSWYQQTPGQGLQFLFEYFSETQRNKGNFPGRFSGRQFSNSRSEMNVSTLELGDSALYLCASSATRSSYNEQFFGPGTRLTVL.

The J gene is TRBJ2-2, the V gene TRBV7-2; TRBD2 agrees at 11 bases. This CDR3 is built from 16 residues. V lost 7 bases, J lost 4 bases, and 8 bases stayed unmatched. The germline V gene encodes CDR1 SGHTA and CDR2 FQGNSA. CDR3 DNA: TGTGCCAGCACAACGCCGGGACTAGCGGTCACCGGGGAGCTGTTTTTT. Its protein is CASTTPGLAVTGELFF.

V is TRBV5-1 and J is TRBJ1-2; D uncertain. This CDR3 region has 14 residues. Trimming removed 2 bases at V and 6 bases at J, with 14 bases between. Looked up from germline, CDR1 is SGHRS and CDR2 is YFSETQ. CDR3 protein: CASSLTGPRHGYTF. CDR3 nucleotides: TGCGCCAGCAGCTTAACCGGGCCCAGGCATGGCTACACCTTC.

The chain employs TRBV6-1 and TRBJ2-4; D possibly corresponds to TRBD2 (6 bases). This CDR3 has 14 amino acids. The germline V gene encodes CDR1 MNHNS and CDR2 SASEGT. V was shortened by 8 bases and J by 3 bases, with 14 bases between the two germline ends. CDR3 loop: CASSPGGNKNIQYF. The CDR3 coding sequence is TGTGCCAGCTCCCCCGGGGGAAACAAAAACATTCAGTACTTC.

The J gene is TRBJ1-5, the V gene TRBV4-3, with 8 bases matching TRBD1. The CDR3 runs 15 residues. The V segment lost 0 bases and the J segment 7 bases; nucleotides outside the gene matches: 5. CDR1 is LGHNA, CDR2 YSLEER, per germline. CDR3: CASSQDMTGEQPQHF. The CDR3 coding sequence is TGCGCCAGCAGCCAAGATATGACAGGGGAACAGCCCCAGCATTTT.

The chain has TRBV7-9 and TRBJ2-5; D may correspond to TRBD1 or TRBD2 (5 bases each). Per germline, CDR1 SEHNR and CDR2 FQNEAQ (reference sequence). This CDR3 comprises 14 residues. Trimming stripped 5 bases from V and 4 bases from J, with 14 bases between. The CDR3 nucleotides are TGTGCCAGCAGCCCGTCCGGGACGGGAGAGACCCAGTACTTC. Its protein product is CASSPSGTGETQYF.

The chain recombines TRBV19 with TRBJ2-3; 14 bases are shared with TRBD2. The junction had 6 bases not matched to a gene; V was cut back by 5 bases and J by 2 bases. The CDR3 is made up of 17 amino acids. The germline gives CDR1 LNHDA, CDR2 SQIVND (reference sequence). The CDR3 is CASSSGTSGRVTDTQYF. The DNA for the CDR3 is TGTGCCAGTAGTTCGGGGACTAGCGGGAGAGTCACAGATACGCAGTATTTT. The full variable domain, in which reference TRBV19 and TRBJ2-3 provide the parts outside the CDR3, is DGGITQSPKYLFRKEGQNVTLSCEQNLNHDAMYWYRQDPGQGLRLIYYSQIVNDFQKGDIAEGYSVSREKKESFPLTVTSAQKNPTAFYLCASSSGTSGRVTDTQYFGPGTRLTVL.

The genes are TRBV10-1 and TRBJ2-1, with 8 bases lining up with TRBD1. From germline, CDR1 is WNHNN and CDR2 SYGVQD (reference sequence). V dropped 7 bases and J dropped 1; count of bases not matched to a gene: 12. This CDR3 is built from 17 residues. CDR3 coding DNA: TGCGCCAGCACCATACAGGGGGAGGACGGGTCCTACAATGAGCAGTTCTTC. Protein product: CASTIQGEDGSYNEQFF.

V and J are TRBV27 and TRBJ1-6, with a possible D match to TRBD1 (5 bases). Trimming shortened V by 2 bases and J by 0 bases, and 8 bases separated the two germline ends. The CDR3 runs to 16 residues. The germline CDR1 and CDR2 sequences are MNHEY and SMNVEV (reference sequence). This chain's CDR3 is CASSLQGSSYNSPLHF. The CDR3 region has the DNA TGTGCCAGCAGTTTACAGGGAAGCTCCTATAATTCACCCCTCCACTTT.

V gene TRBV27 combines with J gene TRBJ2-2; D is uncertain. CDR1 MNHEY and CDR2 SMNVEV come from the germline V gene (reference sequence). The CDR3 extends over 13 amino acids. V was cut by 4 bases and J by 0 bases, with 3 bases left in between. Here the CDR3 DNA reads TGTGCCAGCAGTTACGCGAACACCGGGGAGCTGTTTTTT. Its protein product is CASSYANTGELFF.

V is TRBV7-9 and J is TRBJ1-1, with 7 bases that match TRBD1. The V and J ends lost 5 bases and 7 bases, in that order; junction bases with no gene match: 7. CDR3 length equals 13 residues. CDR1 and CDR2 from the germline V gene are SEHNR and FQNEAQ (reference sequence). CDR3 sequence reads: CASSLTGEHEAFF. In nucleotides, the CDR3 is TGTGCCAGCAGCCTTACAGGGGAGCATGAAGCTTTCTTT.

This clone has more than one count but fewer than ten. This chain's CDR3 is CASSDKSGGTDTQYF. CDR3 sequence (DNA): TGTGCCAGCAGTGACAAAAGCGGGGGCACAGATACGCAGTATTTT. This chain links TRBV6-4 with TRBJ2-3, with 7 bases identical to TRBD2. Looked up from germline, CDR1 is MRHNA and CDR2 is SNTAGT. The CDR3 length is 15 residues. Unmatched junction bases numbered 3, after V lost 2 bases and J lost 1 base.

The chain links TRBV15 to TRBJ2-3, with 7 bases lining up with TRBD2. Germline CDR1 and CDR2: LNHNV and YYDKDF (reference sequence). CDR3 length: 17 amino acids. Germline trimming cut 0 bases from V and 5 bases from J; bases unmatched to any gene: 11. In DNA form, the CDR3 reads TGTGCCACCAGCAGAGATCCGGGTGTGGGAGGGATAGATACGCAGTATTTT. Translating it yields CATSRDPGVGGIDTQYF.

This clone has a single count. This rearrangement joins TRBV6-1 to TRBJ1-6; D possibly corresponds to TRBD1 (6 bases). V was trimmed by 0 bases and J by 9 bases, leaving 12 bases between them. Germline CDR1 reads MNHNS; CDR2 reads SASEGT. The CDR3 runs to 15 residues. The CDR3 here is CASSEAGGGSSPLHF. The CDR3 DNA is TGTGCCAGCAGTGAAGCGGGAGGGGGAAGTTCACCCCTCCACTTT.

V gene TRBV15 combines with J gene TRBJ2-5; the D gene could be TRBD1 or TRBD2 (6 bases each). This CDR3 is built from 15 residues. Germline values: CDR1 LNHNV, CDR2 YYDKDF (reference sequence). Trimming cost V 5 bases and J 2 bases, with 15 bases left between them. CDR3 DNA: TGTGCCACCAGCCGTGGCGGGACACATCAAGAGACCCAGTACTTC. As protein: CATSRGGTHQETQYF.